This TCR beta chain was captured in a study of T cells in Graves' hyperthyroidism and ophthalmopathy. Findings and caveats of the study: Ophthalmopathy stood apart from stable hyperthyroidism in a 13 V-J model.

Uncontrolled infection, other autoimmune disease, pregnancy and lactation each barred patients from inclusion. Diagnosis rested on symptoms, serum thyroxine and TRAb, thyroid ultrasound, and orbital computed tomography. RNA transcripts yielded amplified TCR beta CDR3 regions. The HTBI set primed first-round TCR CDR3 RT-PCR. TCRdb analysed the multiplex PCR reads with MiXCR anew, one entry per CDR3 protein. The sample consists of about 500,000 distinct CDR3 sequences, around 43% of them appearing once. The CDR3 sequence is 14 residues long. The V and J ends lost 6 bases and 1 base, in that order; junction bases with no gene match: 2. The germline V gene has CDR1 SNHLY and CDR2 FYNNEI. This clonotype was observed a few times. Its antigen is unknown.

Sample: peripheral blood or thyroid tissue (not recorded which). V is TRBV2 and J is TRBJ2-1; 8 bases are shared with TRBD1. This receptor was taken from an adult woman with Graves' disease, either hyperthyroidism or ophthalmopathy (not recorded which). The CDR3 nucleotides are TGTGCCAGCAGGACAGGGGCGTCCTACAATGAGCAGTTCTTC. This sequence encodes CASRTGASYNEQFF.